What follows are 21 T cell receptor beta chains derived from one specimen sequenced in a study of cytomegalovirus exposure and HLA in healthy donors. Amplification used 60 Vbeta primers and 13 Jbeta primers. Generated by immunoSEQ multiplex PCR, the TCRdb table keeps only in-frame clones and is missing some. In the table there are 150,000 to 200,000 clones, over 70% of which are singletons. Sequencing was carried out using PBMCs. The receptors come from a man between 18 and 35 years old in good health and CMV-seropositive.

This clone was detected a few times. The junction shows a germline mismatch at one end, possibly a read error. This chain joins TRBV28 and TRBJ2-7; no firm D call. Germline-derived CDR1 and CDR2 are MDHEN and SYDVKM. The CDR3 totals 12 residues. The CDR3 loop reads CASSLPGSSANF. CDR3 coding DNA: TGTGCCAGCAGTCTGCCCGGGTCGTCTGCAAACTTC.

The chain joins TRBV2 to TRBJ1-5, with 11 bases identical to TRBD1. V shed 7 bases, J shed 3 bases, and the junction held 8 bases outside the gene matches. This CDR3 comprises 16 residues. CDR1 and CDR2 (germline): SNHLY, FYNNEI. In nucleotides, the CDR3 is TGTGCCAGCATGAGGACAGGGGGCTTAAACAATCAGCCCCAGCATTTT. Amino acids: CASMRTGGLNNQPQHF.

The J gene is TRBJ2-1, the V gene TRBV5-4, with D maybe TRBD2 (5 bases). CDR1 and CDR2 from the germline V gene are SGHNT and YYREEE (reference sequence). Trimming shortened V by 4 bases and J by 0 bases, and 11 bases separated the two germline ends. There are 15 residues in the CDR3. The CDR3 bases are TGTGCCAGCAGCCTCCCGGGGAGCTCCTACAATGAGCAGTTCTTC. Encoded protein: CASSLPGSSYNEQFF.

The V call is TRBV6-5, the J call TRBJ2-1, with 10 bases lining up with TRBD2. The CDR3 runs to 16 residues. The J segment lost 1 base and the V segment lost 4 bases, leaving 4 bases of the junction unmatched. In germline, CDR1 is MNHEY, CDR2 SVGAGI. CDR3 DNA sequence: TGTGCCAGCAGTTTAAGCGGGGGGGCTTCCTACAATGAGCAGTTCTTC. Protein product: CASSLSGGASYNEQFF.

This chain connects TRBV2 to TRBJ2-2; 11 bases fit TRBD2. The CDR3 runs 15 residues. The junction had 9 bases not matched to a gene; V was cut back by 8 bases and J by 7 bases. Germline CDR1 is SNHLY and CDR2 is FYNNEI. DNA for the CDR3: TGTGCCAGCCGACCACTAGCGGGGGACCTCGGGGAGCTGTTTTTT. It specifies CASRPLAGDLGELFF.

The chain joins TRBV7-9 to TRBJ1-4, with TRBD1 matching 11 bases. The V gene's germline CDR1 is SEHNR and CDR2 FQNEAQ (reference sequence). This CDR3 comprises 16 residues. Germline trimming cut 1 base from V and 7 bases from J; bases unmatched to any gene: 5. Here the CDR3 DNA reads TGTGCCAGCAGCTTAGGCGGGACAGGGGGGAGTGAAAAACTGTTTTTT. Its protein product is CASSLGGTGGSEKLFF. Filled out from reference TRBV7-9 and TRBJ1-4, the complete variable domain reads DTGVSQNPRHKITKRGQNVTFRCDPISEHNRLYWYRQTLGQGPEFLTYFQNEAQLEKSRLLSDRFSAERPKGSFSTLEIQRTEQGDSAMYLCASSLGGTGGSEKLFFGSGTQLSVL.

The CDR3 reads CASSLGAAEQFF. DNA for the CDR3: TGCGCCAGCAGCTTGGGCGCTGCTGAGCAGTTCTTC. The V gene is TRBV5-1, the J gene TRBJ2-1; D ambiguous. Germline CDR1 and CDR2: SGHRS and YFSETQ. V dropped 0 bases and J dropped 9 bases, with 7 bases sitting between them. CDR3 length: 12 residues.

The table lists this clone with a few counts. The chain combines TRBV9 with TRBJ1-5; the match to TRBD1 covers 9 bases. With V trimmed by 2 bases and J by 0 bases, 3 bases remained unmatched. The germline CDR1 and CDR2 sequences are SGDLS and YYNGEE. The CDR3 runs to 16 residues. This CDR3 is CASSVGTGFSNQPQHF. Here the CDR3 DNA reads TGTGCCAGCAGCGTGGGGACAGGGTTTAGCAATCAGCCCCAGCATTTT. Supplemented by reference TRBV9 and TRBJ1-5, the full variable domain reads DSGVTQTPKHLITATGQRVTLRCSPRSGDLSVYWYQQSLDQGLQFLIQYYNGEERAKGNILERFSAQQFPDLHSELNLSSLELGDSALYFCASSVGTGFSNQPQHFGDGTRLSIL.

The gene calls are TRBV29-1 and TRBJ1-4, with D possibly being TRBD1 (6 bases). The CDR3 is 14 amino acids. Between the trimmed V and J ends, which lost 7 bases and 3 bases, there was a span of 15 bases. Germline V gene lookup returns CDR1 SQVTM and CDR2 ANQGSEA. The CDR3 nucleotides are TGCAGCGCCCTAAGGGGGTCGGCTAATGAAAAACTGTTTTTT. This encodes CSALRGSANEKLFF.

The chain carries TRBV6-5 and TRBJ2-7; weak D call: TRBD1 (6 bases). The V gene lost 5 bases and the J gene lost 0 bases, with 11 bases spanning the gap. The CDR3 is 14 residues long. The germline gives CDR1 MNHEY, CDR2 SVGAGI. CDR3 bases: TGTGCCAGCAGTATCCAGGGGAGCTCCTACGAGCAGTACTTC. This encodes CASSIQGSSYEQYF.

The V call is TRBV23-1, the J call TRBJ1-4, with TRBD1 matching 8 bases. TRBV23-1 is reported as an ORF; its role is uncertain. This CDR3 is built from 10 residues. V trimming: 8 bases; J trimming: 13 bases; junction bases outside the gene matches: 3. The CDR3 DNA is TGCGCCAGCGGGACAGGCAGACTGTTTTTT. Protein sequence: CASGTGRLFF.

This clone was seen more than once but under ten times. The V call is TRBV27, the J call TRBJ2-2, with TRBD2 identical over 8 bases. This CDR3 contains 16 residues. Trimming took 5 bases from V and 6 from J; bases not matched to a gene: 11. The germline CDR1 and CDR2 sequences are MNHEY and SMNVEV (reference sequence). The CDR3 DNA reads as TGTGCCAGCAGTCGGGAGGGGGATTTTATTTCCGGGGAGCTGTTTTTT. This encodes CASSREGDFISGELFF.

This clone was seen a few times. The rearrangement joins TRBV7-3 to TRBJ2-2; weak D call: TRBD1 (6 bases). Germline-derived CDR1 and CDR2 are SGHTA and FQGTGA. This CDR3 is built from 16 residues. V dropped 2 bases and J dropped 4 bases, with 14 bases sitting between them. Written as DNA, the CDR3 is TGTGCCAGCAGCTTAGCACACAGGGCGGGCACCGGGGAGCTGTTTTTT. Protein sequence: CASSLAHRAGTGELFF.

V usage is TRBV5-5 and J usage is TRBJ1-1, with D unresolved. The V and J ends lost 0 bases and 1 base respectively, with 7 bases between them. Germline V gene sequence: CDR1 SGHKS, CDR2 YYEKEE (reference sequence). The CDR3 is made up of 14 amino acids. The CDR3 DNA reads TGTGCCAGCAGCTTGGGACTGAGGAACACTGAAGCTTTCTTT. Translation gives CASSLGLRNTEAFF. The whole variable domain, remainder taken from reference TRBV5-5 and TRBJ1-1, is DAGVTQSPTHLIKTRGQQVTLRCSPISGHKSVSWYQQVLGQGPQFIFQYYEKEERGRGNFPDRFSARQFPNYSSELNVNALLLGDSALYLCASSLGLRNTEAFFGQGTRLTVV.

The CDR3 DNA follows: TGCGCCAGCAGCCAAGATTGGCGGGGGGCAAGGAGCGAGCAGTACTTC. Protein product: CASSQDWRGARSEQYF. The J gene is TRBJ2-7, the V gene TRBV4-3; 8 nucleotides align to TRBD2. V dropped 0 bases and J dropped 6; count of bases not matched to a gene: 10. The CDR3 spans 16 residues. CDR1 and CDR2 (germline): LGHNA, YSLEER.

This chain uses TRBV7-2 with TRBJ1-1, with a possible D match to TRBD1 (6 bases). The germline V gene encodes CDR1 SGHTA and CDR2 FQGNSA. This CDR3 is built from 14 residues. V was clipped by 9 bases and J by 0 bases, with 14 bases between them. The chain's CDR3 is CARKAGTLNTEAFF. CDR3 nucleotides: TGTGCCAGAAAGGCCGGGACACTGAACACTGAAGCTTTCTTT.

This clone came up once. The V and J genes are TRBV25-1 and TRBJ2-5; 8 bases fit TRBD2. The CDR3 is 14 amino acids. The germline V gene has CDR1 MGHDK and CDR2 SYGVNS. V lost 7 bases and J lost 5; bases outside the gene matches: 9. CDR3 sequence: CASNLAGGGETQYF. DNA of the CDR3: TGTGCCAGCAATCTGGCGGGAGGAGGGGAGACCCAGTACTTC.

V is TRBV5-5 and J is TRBJ2-3; 10 bases agree with TRBD2. CDR3 length equals 15 residues. Germline loops: CDR1 SGHKS, CDR2 YYEKEE (reference sequence). Unmatched junction bases numbered 1, after V lost 2 bases and J lost 1 base. Written as DNA, the CDR3 is TGTGCCAGCAGCTTAACTAGCGGGGGCACAGATACGCAGTATTTT. Translation: CASSLTSGGTDTQYF.

This rearrangement joins TRBV19 to TRBJ1-5, with D maybe TRBD1 (5 bases). The CDR3 consists of 15 residues. Looked up from germline, CDR1 is LNHDA and CDR2 is SQIVND (reference sequence). With 10 bases removed from V and 2 bases from J, the gap between germline ends came to 18 bases. CDR3 in DNA: TGTGCCACCCAAGGCCAGGGTGTAGGCAATCAGCCCCAGCATTTT. This sequence encodes CATQGQGVGNQPQHF.

The chain links TRBV6-6 to TRBJ2-2; TRBD1 agrees at 7 bases. CDR3 size: 13 residues. Germline values: CDR1 MNHNY, CDR2 SVGAGI (reference sequence). V was pared by 7 bases and J by 7 bases, with 6 bases of the junction left unmatched. Written as DNA, the CDR3 is TGTGCCAGCACACAGACAGGGCTCGGGGAGCTGTTTTTT. This sequence encodes CASTQTGLGELFF.

This chain connects TRBV5-6 to TRBJ2-3; 7 bases match TRBD2. This CDR3 has 15 residues. V lost 5 bases and J lost 2; bases outside the gene matches: 8. Germline assignment: CDR1 SGHDT and CDR2 YYEEEE. The CDR3 reads CASRLAGRTTDTQYF. DNA for the CDR3: TGTGCCAGCAGGTTAGCGGGTCGGACCACAGATACGCAGTATTTT.